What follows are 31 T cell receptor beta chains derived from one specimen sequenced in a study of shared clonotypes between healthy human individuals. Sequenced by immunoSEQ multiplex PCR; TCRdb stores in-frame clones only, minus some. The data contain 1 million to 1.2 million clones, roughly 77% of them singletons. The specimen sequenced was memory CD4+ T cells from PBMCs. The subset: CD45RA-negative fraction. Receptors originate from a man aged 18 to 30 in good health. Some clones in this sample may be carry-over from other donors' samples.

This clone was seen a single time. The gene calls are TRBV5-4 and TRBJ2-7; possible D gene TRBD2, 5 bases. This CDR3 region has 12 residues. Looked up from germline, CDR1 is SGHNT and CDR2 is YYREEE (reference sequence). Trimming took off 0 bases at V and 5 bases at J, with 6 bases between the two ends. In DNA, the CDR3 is TGTGCCAGCAGCTTGGGGAGGAACGAGCAGTACTTC. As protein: CASSLGRNEQYF.

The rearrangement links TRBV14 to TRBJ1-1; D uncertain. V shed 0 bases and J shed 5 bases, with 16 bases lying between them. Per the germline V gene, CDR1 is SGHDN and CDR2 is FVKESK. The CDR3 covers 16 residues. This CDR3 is CASSQDSAIGRTEAFF. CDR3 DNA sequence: TGTGCCAGCAGCCAAGATTCGGCGATTGGGAGAACTGAAGCTTTCTTT.

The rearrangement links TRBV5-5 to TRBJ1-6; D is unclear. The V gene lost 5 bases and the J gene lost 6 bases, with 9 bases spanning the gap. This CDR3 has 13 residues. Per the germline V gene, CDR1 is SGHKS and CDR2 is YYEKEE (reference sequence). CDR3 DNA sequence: TGTGCCAGCAGGCCAATTCTTAATTCACCCCTCCACTTT. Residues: CASRPILNSPLHF.

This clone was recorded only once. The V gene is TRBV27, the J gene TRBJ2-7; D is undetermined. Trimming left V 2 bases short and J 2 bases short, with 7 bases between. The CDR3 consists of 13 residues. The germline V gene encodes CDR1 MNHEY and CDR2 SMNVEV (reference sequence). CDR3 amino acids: CASSLRPTYEQYF. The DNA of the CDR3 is TGTGCCAGCAGTTTACGGCCGACCTACGAGCAGTACTTC.

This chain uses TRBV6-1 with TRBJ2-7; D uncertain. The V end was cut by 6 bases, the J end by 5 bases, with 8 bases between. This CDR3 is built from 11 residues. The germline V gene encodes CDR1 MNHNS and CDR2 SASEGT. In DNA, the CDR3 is TGTGCCAGCAGCCTCATCGACGAGCAGTACTTC. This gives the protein CASSLIDEQYF.

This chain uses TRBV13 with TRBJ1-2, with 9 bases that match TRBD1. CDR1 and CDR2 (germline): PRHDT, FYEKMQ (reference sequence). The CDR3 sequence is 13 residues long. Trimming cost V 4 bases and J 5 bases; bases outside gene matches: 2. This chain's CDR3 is CASSSGQGYGYTF. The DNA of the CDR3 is TGTGCCAGCAGCTCTGGACAGGGGTATGGCTACACCTTC.

The CDR3 loop reads CASSWTSGDYEQYF. The CDR3 bases are TGTGCCAGCAGCTGGACTAGCGGAGACTACGAGCAGTACTTC. The gene calls are TRBV7-8 and TRBJ2-7, with 10 bases matching TRBD2. The V and J ends lost 4 bases and 3 bases, in that order; junction bases with no gene match: 3. Germline V gives CDR1 SGHVS, CDR2 FQNEAQ. The CDR3 is 14 amino acids.

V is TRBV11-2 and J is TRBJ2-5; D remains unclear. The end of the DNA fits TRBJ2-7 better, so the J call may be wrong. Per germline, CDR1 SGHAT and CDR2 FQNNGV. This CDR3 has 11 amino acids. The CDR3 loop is CASSSADEQYF. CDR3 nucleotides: TGTGCCAGCAGCTCTGCCGACGAGCAGTACTTC.

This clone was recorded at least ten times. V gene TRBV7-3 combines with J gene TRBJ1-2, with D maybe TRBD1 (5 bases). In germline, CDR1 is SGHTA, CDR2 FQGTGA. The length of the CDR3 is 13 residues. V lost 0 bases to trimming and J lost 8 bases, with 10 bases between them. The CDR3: CASSLTGVEGYTF. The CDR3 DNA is TGTGCCAGCAGCTTAACGGGGGTAGAGGGCTACACCTTC.

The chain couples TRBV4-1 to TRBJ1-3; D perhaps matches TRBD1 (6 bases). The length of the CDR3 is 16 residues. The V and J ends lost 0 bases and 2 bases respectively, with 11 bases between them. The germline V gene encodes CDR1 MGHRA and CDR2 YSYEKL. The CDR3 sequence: CASSQDFGGPGNTIYF. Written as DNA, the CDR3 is TGCGCCAGCAGCCAAGATTTCGGGGGGCCTGGAAACACCATATATTTT.

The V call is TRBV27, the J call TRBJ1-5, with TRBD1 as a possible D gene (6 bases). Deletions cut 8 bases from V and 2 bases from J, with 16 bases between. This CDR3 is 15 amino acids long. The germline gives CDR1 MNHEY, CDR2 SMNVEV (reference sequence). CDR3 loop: CASGRGVEGNQPQHF. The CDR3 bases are TGTGCCAGCGGGAGGGGGGTAGAGGGCAATCAGCCCCAGCATTTT.

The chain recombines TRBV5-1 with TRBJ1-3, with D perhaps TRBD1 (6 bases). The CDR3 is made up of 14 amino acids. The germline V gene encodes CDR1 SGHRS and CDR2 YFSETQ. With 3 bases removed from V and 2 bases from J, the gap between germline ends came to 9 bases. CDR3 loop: CASSSDSTGNTIYF. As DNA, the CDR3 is TGCGCCAGCAGCTCGGACAGCACTGGAAACACCATATATTTT. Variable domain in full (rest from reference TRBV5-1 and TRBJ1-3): KAGVTQTPRYLIKTRGQQVTLSCSPISGHRSVSWYQQTPGQGLQFLFEYFSETQRNKGNFPGRFSGRQFSNSRSEMNVSTLELGDSALYLCASSSDSTGNTIYFGEGSWLTVV.

The CDR3: CASSRGGSYNEQFF. The DNA for the CDR3 is TGTGCCTCCAGCAGGGGGGGCTCCTACAATGAGCAGTTCTTC. The chain recombines TRBV9 with TRBJ2-1; either TRBD1 or TRBD2 may supply D (7 bases each). Germline CDR1 reads SGDLS; CDR2 reads YYNGEE. Deletions cut 10 bases from V and 0 bases from J, with 14 bases between. This CDR3 has 14 residues. The variable domain in full, completed from reference TRBV9 and TRBJ2-1, reads DSGVTQTPKHLITATGQRVTLRCSPRSGDLSVYWYQQSLDQGLQFLIQYYNGEERAKGNILERFSAQQFPDLHSELNLSSLELGDSALYFCASSRGGSYNEQFFGPGTRLTVL.

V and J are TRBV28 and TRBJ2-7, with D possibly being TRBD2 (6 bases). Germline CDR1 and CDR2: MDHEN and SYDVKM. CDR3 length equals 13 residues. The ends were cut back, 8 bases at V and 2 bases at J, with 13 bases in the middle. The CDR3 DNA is TGTGCCAGCGCACTAGCTGCGCCCTACGAGCAGTACTTC. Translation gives CASALAAPYEQYF.

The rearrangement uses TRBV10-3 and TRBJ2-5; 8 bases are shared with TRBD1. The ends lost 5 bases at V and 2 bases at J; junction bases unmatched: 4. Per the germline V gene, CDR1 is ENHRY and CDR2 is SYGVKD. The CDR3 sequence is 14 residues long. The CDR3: CAISPTGVQETQYF. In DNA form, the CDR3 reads TGTGCCATCAGTCCGACAGGGGTACAAGAGACCCAGTACTTC.

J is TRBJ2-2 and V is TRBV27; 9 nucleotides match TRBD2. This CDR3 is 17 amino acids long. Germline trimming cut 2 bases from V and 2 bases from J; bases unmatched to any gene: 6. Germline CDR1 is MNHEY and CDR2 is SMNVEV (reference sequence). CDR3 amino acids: CASSLLAGWINTGELFF. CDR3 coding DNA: TGTGCCAGCAGTTTACTAGCGGGGTGGATAAACACCGGGGAGCTGTTTTTT.

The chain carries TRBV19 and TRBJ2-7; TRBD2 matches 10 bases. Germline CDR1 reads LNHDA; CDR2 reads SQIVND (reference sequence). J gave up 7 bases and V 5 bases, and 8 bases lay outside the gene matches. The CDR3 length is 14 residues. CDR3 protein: CASSATSGMFEQYF. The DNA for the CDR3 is TGTGCCAGTAGTGCAACTAGCGGGATGTTTGAGCAGTACTTC. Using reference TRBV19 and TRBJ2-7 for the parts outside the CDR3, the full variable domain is DGGITQSPKYLFRKEGQNVTLSCEQNLNHDAMYWYRQDPGQGLRLIYYSQIVNDFQKGDIAEGYSVSREKKESFPLTVTSAQKNPTAFYLCASSATSGMFEQYFGPGTRLTVT.

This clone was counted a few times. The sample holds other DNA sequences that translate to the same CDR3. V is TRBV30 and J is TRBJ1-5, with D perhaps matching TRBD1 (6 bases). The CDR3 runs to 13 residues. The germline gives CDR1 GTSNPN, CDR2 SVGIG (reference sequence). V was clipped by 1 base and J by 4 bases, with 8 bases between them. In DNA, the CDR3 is TGTGCCTGGAGTGGACAGGCTAATCAGCCCCAGCATTTT. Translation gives CAWSGQANQPQHF.

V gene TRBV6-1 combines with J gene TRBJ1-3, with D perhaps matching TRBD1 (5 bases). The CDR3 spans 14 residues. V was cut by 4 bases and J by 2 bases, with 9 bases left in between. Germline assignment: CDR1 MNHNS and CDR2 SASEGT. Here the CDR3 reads CASSVSGTGNTIYF. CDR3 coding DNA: TGTGCCAGCAGTGTTTCAGGGACTGGAAACACCATATATTTT.

CDR3 DNA sequence: TGTGCCAGCAGCTTAGCTCTGGGACAGGTCGGTGGAAAACTGTTTTTT. This translates into CASSLALGQVGGKLFF. The J gene is TRBJ1-4, the V gene TRBV7-2, with TRBD1 matching over 8 bases. CDR3 length: 16 residues. Trimming at V came to 0 bases and at J to 10 bases, leaving 10 bases not matched to a gene. Germline V lookup: CDR1 SGHTA, CDR2 FQGNSA. The variable domain in full, with the rest retrieved from reference TRBV7-2 and TRBJ1-4, is GAGVSQSPSNKVTEKGKDVELRCDPISGHTALYWYRQSLGQGLEFLIYFQGNSAPDKSGLPSDRFSAERTGGSVSTLTIQRTQQEDSAVYLCASSLALGQVGGKLFFGSGTQLSVL.

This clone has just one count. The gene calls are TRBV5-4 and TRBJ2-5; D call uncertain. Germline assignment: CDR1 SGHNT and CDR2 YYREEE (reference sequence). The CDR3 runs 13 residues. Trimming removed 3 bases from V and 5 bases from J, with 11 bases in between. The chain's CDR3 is CASSSGPWETQYF. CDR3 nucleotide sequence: TGTGCCAGCAGCTCGGGCCCCTGGGAGACCCAGTACTTC.

DNA of the CDR3: TGTGCCAGCAGCTTCTCGACTAGCCAGAGTACAGATACGCAGTATTTT. It encodes CASSFSTSQSTDTQYF. The chain has TRBV7-9 and TRBJ2-3, with 7 bases fitting TRBD2. Trimming took 3 bases from V and 3 from J; bases not matched to a gene: 9. The CDR3 is 16 residues long. Germline values: CDR1 SEHNR, CDR2 FQNEAQ (reference sequence).

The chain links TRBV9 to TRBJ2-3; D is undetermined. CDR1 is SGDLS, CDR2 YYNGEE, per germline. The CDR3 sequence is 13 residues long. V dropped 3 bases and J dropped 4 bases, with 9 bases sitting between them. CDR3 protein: CASSDQMADTQYF. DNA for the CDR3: TGTGCCAGCAGCGACCAGATGGCAGATACGCAGTATTTT.

The CDR3 region has the DNA TGTGCCAGCAGGAGAGACAGGGCCCTCGAGGGCTACACCTTC. Translation gives CASRRDRALEGYTF. The chain recombines TRBV6-5 with TRBJ1-2; 7 bases map to TRBD1. The ends lost 6 bases at V and 8 bases at J; junction bases unmatched: 12. The CDR3 is 14 residues long. Germline V gene data show CDR1 as MNHEY and CDR2 as SVGAGI.

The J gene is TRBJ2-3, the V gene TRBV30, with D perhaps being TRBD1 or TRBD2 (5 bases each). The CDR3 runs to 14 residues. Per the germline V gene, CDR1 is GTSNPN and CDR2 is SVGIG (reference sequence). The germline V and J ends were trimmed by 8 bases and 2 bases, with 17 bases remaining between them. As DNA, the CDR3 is TGTGCCCACGGAGGACAAACTTCCACAGATACGCAGTATTTT. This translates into CAHGGQTSTDTQYF.

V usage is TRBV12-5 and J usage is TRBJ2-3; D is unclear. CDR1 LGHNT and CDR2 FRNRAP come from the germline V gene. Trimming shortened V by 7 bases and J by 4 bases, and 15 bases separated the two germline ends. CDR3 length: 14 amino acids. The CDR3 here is CASATPVVADTQYF. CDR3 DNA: TGTGCTAGTGCCACCCCCGTCGTGGCAGATACGCAGTATTTT.

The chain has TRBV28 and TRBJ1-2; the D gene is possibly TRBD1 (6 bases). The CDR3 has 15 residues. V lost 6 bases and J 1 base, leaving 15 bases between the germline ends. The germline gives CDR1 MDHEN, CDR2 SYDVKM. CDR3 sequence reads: CASREQGRNNYGYTF. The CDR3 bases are TGTGCCAGCAGGGAACAGGGAAGAAATAACTATGGCTACACCTTC.

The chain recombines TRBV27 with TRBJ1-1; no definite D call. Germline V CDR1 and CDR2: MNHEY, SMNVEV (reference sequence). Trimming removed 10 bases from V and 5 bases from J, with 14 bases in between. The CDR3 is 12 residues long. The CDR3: CATRGPITEAFF. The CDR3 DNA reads TGTGCCACGCGCGGGCCCATAACTGAAGCTTTCTTT.

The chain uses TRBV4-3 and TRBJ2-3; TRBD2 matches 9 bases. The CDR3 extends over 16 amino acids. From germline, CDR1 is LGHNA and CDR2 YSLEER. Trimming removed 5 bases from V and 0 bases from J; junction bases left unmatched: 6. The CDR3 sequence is CASSFATSGSTDTQYF. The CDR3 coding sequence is TGCGCCAGCAGCTTCGCGACTAGCGGAAGCACAGATACGCAGTATTTT.

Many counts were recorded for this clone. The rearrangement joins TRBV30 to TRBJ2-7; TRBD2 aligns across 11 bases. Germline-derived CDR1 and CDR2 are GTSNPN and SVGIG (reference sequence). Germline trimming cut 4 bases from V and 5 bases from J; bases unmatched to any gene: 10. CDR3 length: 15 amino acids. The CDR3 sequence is CAWKALAGVPHEQYF. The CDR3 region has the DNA TGTGCCTGGAAAGCACTAGCGGGAGTACCCCACGAGCAGTACTTC.

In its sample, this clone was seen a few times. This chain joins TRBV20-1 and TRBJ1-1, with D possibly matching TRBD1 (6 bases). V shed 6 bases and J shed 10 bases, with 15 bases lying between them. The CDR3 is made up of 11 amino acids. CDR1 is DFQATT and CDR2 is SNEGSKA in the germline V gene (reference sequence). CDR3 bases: TGCAGTGCAACGATTGGACAGATAGCTTTCTTT. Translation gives CSATIGQIAFF.